This TCR beta chain was recovered during a study of CD8+CD57+ T cells in acquired aplastic anemia (dated 2018 in TCRdb). The study in broad terms: A mean of approximately 3 ug of DNA, ranging from about 0.17 to 30 ug, was extracted from sorted CD4+ and CD8+ cells. CD8+CD57+ expansion was defined as a frequency above the mean frequency observed in healthy subjects.

The patients picked for sequencing were ones in whom flow cytometry had shown an expansion of CD8+CD57+ cells. Severe acquired aplastic anemia was diagnosed in all patients according to International Study of Aplastic Anemia and Agranulocytosis and Camitta criteria. No patient had received any therapy when blood was sampled. In this study, sorted CD4+ and CD8+ T cells from the blood of healthy subjects and of severe aplastic anemia patients had their TCR repertoires deep-sequenced. Patients were enrolled in the USA under clinicaltrials.gov protocols 00001620, 01623167, 00001397, 00071045, 00081523 and 00961064. Ficoll-Paque density gradient centrifugation was used to isolate peripheral blood mononuclear cells. CD4+ and CD8+ T cells were sorted by FACS or magnetic beads before DNA extraction. What the study reported, not specific to this receptor: Around 30 CD8+ CDR3 sequences were found in both patients and controls but appeared to be highly expressed in patients and within the immunodominant clones of the patients. Patients and healthy controls showed no significant difference in CD8+ Simpson's diversity (P=0.060).

V loses 1 base of germline sequence and J loses 2 bases, and the interval between the two ends is 9 bases. From the germline V gene, CDR1 is SGHTA and CDR2 is FQGNSA. The CDR3 runs 15 residues from the cysteine to the phenylalanine. Of all the DNA, just the CDR3 is kept, 45 bases in frame from base 1. Profiling of TCR beta VDJ combinations and CDR3 sequences used genomic DNA as the template. An Illumina HiSeq 2000 was the platform used for TCR repertoire sequencing. The study's own analysis went as follows. TRBV/TRBJ rearrangement plots, CDR3 size and DJ length profiles, and Simpson's diversity index were used to assess repertoires. The immunodominant clone was defined as the most abundant DNA sequence in deep sequencing data. CDR3 amino acid sequences were checked for sharing between subjects and were compared against published repertoires and the VDJdb database. TCRdb's own reprocessing of the public reads used fastp at Q25 and MiXCR and kept productive beta chains. Rows with a matching CDR3 protein are joined into one entry that keeps the most common DNA and genes. These V and J calls originate from TCRdb's pipeline instead of the authors' own analysis. The sample table shows over 150,000 distinct CDR3 sequences, and more than 60% are seen once. Approximately 46% of the sample is taken by the ten largest.

On this clonotype itself: Its specific antigen is unknown. No base quality information exists; no much larger clone differs at one position.

The TCR originated in a human donor with aplastic anemia. The rearrangement joined TRBV7-2 to TRBJ1-3; the D gene cannot be named for sure. The sample comprised sorted CD4+, CD8+, or CD8+CD57+ T cells (not recorded which) from PBMCs. The CDR3 loop reads CASSLGRQAGNTIYF. The nucleotides are TGTGCCAGCAGCTTAGGGAGACAAGCTGGAAACACCATATATTTT.